Below, one T cell receptor beta chain is given with its context. Clones were read by immunoSEQ multiplex PCR, and TCRdb kept only the in-frame ones, dropping some. This sample carries 75,000 to 95,000 clones, around four fifths of them seen once, and the ten largest clones take around 9.4%. This sample's time point: blood 4 weeks post-SBRT, at nephrectomy. Treatment given: 15 Gy SBRT to primary tumor, nephrectomy 4 weeks later. Looked up from germline, CDR1 is SGDLS and CDR2 is YYNGEE. V dropped 7 bases and J dropped 10; count of bases not matched to a gene: 3. The CDR3 is 12 residues long. This specimen belongs to a study of radiation and T cells in renal cell carcinoma.

The source of this sequence is a man aged 45-65 years with renal cell carcinoma. The material sequenced was blood, taken from a patient whose treatment included radiotherapy and nephrectomy. V usage is TRBV9 and J usage is TRBJ1-6, with 9 nucleotides matching TRBD1. The CDR3, as DNA: TGTGCCAGCGGACAGGGGAGCTCACCCCTCCACTTT. Its translation is CASGQGSSPLHF.